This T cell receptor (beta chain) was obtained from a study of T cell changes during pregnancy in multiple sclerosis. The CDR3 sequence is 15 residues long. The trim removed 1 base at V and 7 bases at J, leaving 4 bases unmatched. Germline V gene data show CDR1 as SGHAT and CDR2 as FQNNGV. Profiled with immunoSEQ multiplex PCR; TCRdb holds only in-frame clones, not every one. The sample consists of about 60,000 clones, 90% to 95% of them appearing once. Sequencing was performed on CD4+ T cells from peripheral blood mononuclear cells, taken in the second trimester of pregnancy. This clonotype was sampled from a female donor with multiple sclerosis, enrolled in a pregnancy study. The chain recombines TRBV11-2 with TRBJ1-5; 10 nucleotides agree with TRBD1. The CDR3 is CASSLATGGGQPQHF. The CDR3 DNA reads TGTGCCAGCAGCTTAGCGACAGGGGGCGGCCAGCCCCAGCATTTT.